Below are 10 T cell receptor beta chains sequenced from a single sample in a study of shared clonotypes between healthy human individuals. Measured with immunoSEQ multiplex PCR; TCRdb has only the in-frame clones, and not every one. The sample contains about 690,000 clones, 90% of which appear only once. The material sequenced was memory CD8+ T cells from PBMCs. Subset reported: CD45RO+ cells pooled with CCR7-negative TemRA cells. Every receptor here comes from a man younger than 35 in good health. Some clones in this sample may be carry-over from other donors' samples.

This clone has only a few counts. The chain is built from TRBV6-5 and TRBJ2-3; 11 bases are shared with TRBD2. The CDR3 extends over 15 amino acids. V lost 6 bases and J lost 4; bases outside the gene matches: 6. Germline loops: CDR1 MNHEY, CDR2 SVGAGI. The CDR3 sequence is CASSPGTSGSDTQYF. The DNA of the CDR3 is TGTGCCAGCAGCCCCGGGACTAGCGGTTCAGATACGCAGTATTTT.

The genes are TRBV7-3 and TRBJ1-2, with D maybe TRBD1 (6 bases). V was shortened by 11 bases and J by 4 bases, with 14 bases between the two germline ends. The CDR3 contains 12 residues. Germline CDR1 and CDR2: SGHTA and FQGTGA. The CDR3 protein is CAVGDTPYGYTF. The CDR3 coding sequence is TGTGCCGTCGGGGACACCCCCTATGGCTACACCTTC. The entire variable domain, with the rest obtained from reference TRBV7-3 and TRBJ1-2, is as follows: GAGVSQTPSNKVTEKGKYVELRCDPISGHTALYWYRQSLGQGPEFLIYFQGTGAADDSGLPNDRFFAVRPEGSVSTLKIQRTERGDSAVYLCAVGDTPYGYTFGSGTRLTVV.

In this sample, this clone turned up once. CDR3 amino acids: CASSSLTGAMPSYEQYF. The CDR3 DNA reads TGTGCCAGCAGTTCGCTGACTGGCGCCATGCCCTCCTACGAGCAGTACTTC. The chain links TRBV27 to TRBJ2-7, with D hard to call. Germline assignment: CDR1 MNHEY and CDR2 SMNVEV (reference sequence). The CDR3 contains 17 residues. V was pared by 4 bases and J by 0 bases, with 19 bases between.

The V gene is TRBV13, the J gene TRBJ2-7, with a tentative D call TRBD2 (5 bases). V was trimmed by 5 bases and J by 2 bases, leaving 13 bases between them. From germline, CDR1 is PRHDT and CDR2 FYEKMQ (reference sequence). The CDR3 spans 14 residues. CDR3 residues: CASSPPAAAYEQYF. The CDR3 DNA sequence: TGTGCCAGCAGCCCCCCCGCAGCGGCCTACGAGCAGTACTTC.

The CDR3 protein is CASRGLAEAGYEQFF. CDR3 in DNA: TGTGCCAGTAGAGGCCTAGCGGAGGCTGGCTATGAGCAGTTCTTC. V gene TRBV19 combines with J gene TRBJ2-1, with TRBD2 identical over 7 bases. J was trimmed by 8 bases and V by 6 bases; bases with no gene match: 13. The CDR3 spans 15 residues. The germline V gene encodes CDR1 LNHDA and CDR2 SQIVND (reference sequence).

The chain combines TRBV5-6 with TRBJ1-4; no reliable D call. V dropped 0 bases and J dropped 7 bases, with 13 bases sitting between them. There are 15 residues in the CDR3. Germline-derived CDR1 and CDR2 are SGHDT and YYEEEE. The chain's CDR3 is CASSLVGVRSEKLFF. Written as DNA, the CDR3 is TGTGCCAGCAGCTTGGTCGGGGTGAGGAGTGAAAAACTGTTTTTT.

The chain recombines TRBV28 with TRBJ2-2; TRBD1 is a possible D gene (5 bases). The length of the CDR3 is 14 residues. Germline lookup yields CDR1 MDHEN and CDR2 SYDVKM. Trimming pared 5 bases from V and 0 bases from J, leaving 7 bases between. CDR3 loop: CASSPGSNTGELFF. The CDR3 DNA follows: TGTGCCAGCAGTCCAGGGTCGAACACCGGGGAGCTGTTTTTT. The full variable domain, rest sourced from reference TRBV28 and TRBJ2-2, is DVKVTQSSRYLVKRTGEKVFLECVQDMDHENMFWYRQDPGLGLRLIYFSYDVKMKEKGDIPEGYSVSREKKERFSLILESASTNQTSMYLCASSPGSNTGELFFGEGSRLTVL.

This chain connects TRBV6-5 to TRBJ1-1, with a tentative D call TRBD1 (6 bases). V was clipped by 4 bases and J by 8 bases, with 17 bases between them. Per germline, CDR1 MNHEY and CDR2 SVGAGI. The CDR3 length is 14 residues. CDR3 residues: CASSSWGPQVEAFF. CDR3 coding DNA: TGTGCCAGCAGTTCGTGGGGGCCCCAGGTCGAAGCTTTCTTT.

This clone was detected a few times. V gene TRBV10-3 combines with J gene TRBJ2-2; 7 bases are shared with TRBD1. V dropped 1 base and J dropped 8; count of bases not matched to a gene: 13. Germline V gene lookup returns CDR1 ENHRY and CDR2 SYGVKD. CDR3 length equals 17 residues. The CDR3 nucleotides are TGTGCCATCAGTGAGTTGTCGGCAGGGGGAATCCCTGGGGAGCTGTTTTTT. Translated: CAISELSAGGIPGELFF.

The chain combines TRBV19 with TRBJ2-1, with unresolved D. The CDR3 extends over 14 amino acids. CDR1 is LNHDA, CDR2 SQIVND, per germline (reference sequence). V lost 2 bases, J lost 7 bases, and 12 bases lay in between. The CDR3 loop reads CASSIRTATNEQFF. DNA for the CDR3: TGTGCCAGTAGTATAAGAACGGCCACTAATGAGCAGTTCTTC.